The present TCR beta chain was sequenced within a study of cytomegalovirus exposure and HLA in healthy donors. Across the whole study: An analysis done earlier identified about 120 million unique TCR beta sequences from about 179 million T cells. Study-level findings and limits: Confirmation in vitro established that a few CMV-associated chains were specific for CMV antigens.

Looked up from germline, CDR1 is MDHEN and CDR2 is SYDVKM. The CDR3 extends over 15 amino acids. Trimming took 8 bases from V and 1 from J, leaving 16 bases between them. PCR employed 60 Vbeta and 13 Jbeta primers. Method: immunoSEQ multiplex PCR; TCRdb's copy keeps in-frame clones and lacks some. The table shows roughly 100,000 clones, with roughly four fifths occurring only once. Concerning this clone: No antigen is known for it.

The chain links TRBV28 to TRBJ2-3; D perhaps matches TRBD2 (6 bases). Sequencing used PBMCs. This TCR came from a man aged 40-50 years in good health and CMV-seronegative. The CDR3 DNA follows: TGTGCCAGCGGACGCGCAGGGACTGGCACAGATACGCAGTATTTT. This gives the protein CASGRAGTGTDTQYF. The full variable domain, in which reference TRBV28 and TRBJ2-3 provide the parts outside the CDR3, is DVKVTQSSRYLVKRTGEKVFLECVQDMDHENMFWYRQDPGLGLRLIYFSYDVKMKEKGDIPEGYSVSREKKERFSLILESASTNQTSMYLCASGRAGTGTDTQYFGPGTRLTVL.